These 23 T cell receptor beta chains came from one sample sequenced in a study of T-cell memory formation after mild COVID-19. From the 5' RACE reads, TCRdb called clonotypes with MiXCR, one entry per CDR3 protein. The sample contains roughly 450,000 distinct CDR3 sequences, 15% to 20% of which appear only once. Material for sequencing was PBMCs or a T cell subset sorted from them (not recorded which). The receptor source for this set is an adult woman who had mild COVID-19 (a few samples of this study predate the infection). Cell type and time point are not known.

The chain couples TRBV5-1 to TRBJ1-2; tentative D call: TRBD1 (6 bases). Germline CDR1 SGHRS, CDR2 YFSETQ. Between the trimmed V and J ends, which lost 4 bases and 4 bases, there was a span of 17 bases. The CDR3 is 15 amino acids. CDR3 sequence (DNA): TGCGCCAGCAGCCTACGACAGGATAGGGGCTATGGCTACACCTTC. Translating it yields CASSLRQDRGYGYTF.

This rearrangement joins TRBV12-3 or TRBV12-4 to TRBJ1-2; TRBD1 matches 10 bases. The CDR3 runs 15 residues. Germline trimming cut 5 bases from V and 2 bases from J; bases unmatched to any gene: 5. The CDR3 region has the DNA TGTGCCAGCAGTCGGGACAGGGGTGTCAACTATGGCTACACCTTC. Translation: CASSRDRGVNYGYTF.

The V gene is TRBV6-6, the J gene TRBJ2-5, with D possibly matching TRBD1 (5 bases). The length of the CDR3 is 13 residues. Germline V gives CDR1 MNHNY, CDR2 SVGAGI (reference sequence). V was cut by 6 bases and J by 5 bases, with 13 bases left in between. The CDR3 sequence is CASSALGDETQYF. As DNA, the CDR3 is TGTGCCAGCAGCGCCCTAGGGGATGAGACCCAGTACTTC.

With respect to this clonotype: Since a much larger clone is just one base distant, this may be a read error. The chain links TRBV5-5 to TRBJ2-5, with D perhaps assigned TRBD1 or TRBD2 (5 bases each). The V and J ends lost 3 bases and 1 base respectively, with 13 bases between them. The V gene's germline CDR1 is SGHKS and CDR2 YYEKEE (reference sequence). This CDR3 contains 15 residues. CDR3 DNA sequence: TGTGCCAGCAGCTCGGAACCCGGGACCCAAGAGACCCAGTACTTC. Translation gives CASSSEPGTQETQYF.

The CDR3 protein is CSARASRAVMTEAFF. The CDR3 DNA reads TGCAGTGCTAGAGCCTCAAGGGCAGTCATGACTGAAGCTTTCTTT. This chain joins TRBV20-1 and TRBJ1-1; no firm D call. The CDR3 length is 15 residues. Germline CDR1 and CDR2: DFQATT and SNEGSKA (reference sequence). V was shortened by 1 base and J by 5 bases, with 17 bases between the two germline ends.

This clonotype was seen ten or more times. This chain uses TRBV7-9 with TRBJ2-1, with 9 bases lining up with TRBD2. The J segment lost 1 base and the V segment lost 5 bases, leaving 6 bases of the junction unmatched. The CDR3 covers 16 residues. Per the germline V gene, CDR1 is SEHNR and CDR2 is FQNEAQ (reference sequence). The CDR3: CASSPLAGGSYNEQFF. For the CDR3, the DNA is TGTGCCAGCAGCCCCCTGGCGGGAGGGTCCTACAATGAGCAGTTCTTC.

This clonotype was found a few times. This chain uses TRBV12-3 or TRBV12-4 with TRBJ2-2; TRBD1 is a possible D gene (5 bases). V lost 8 bases and J lost 7, with 8 bases in between. The CDR3 consists of 11 residues. Written as DNA, the CDR3 is TGTGCCAGCCAAAGGGGCGGGGAGCTGTTTTTT. Translating gives CASQRGGELFF.

CDR3: CASSLTPPGLNTGELFF. DNA for the CDR3: TGCGCCAGCAGCTTGACCCCCCCAGGCCTCAACACCGGGGAGCTGTTTTTT. The chain couples TRBV5-1 to TRBJ2-2; D is uncertain. V shed 1 base and J shed 2 bases, with 15 bases lying between them. CDR3 length: 17 amino acids. Germline V gene sequence: CDR1 SGHRS, CDR2 YFSETQ. The variable domain in full, with the rest retrieved from reference TRBV5-1 and TRBJ2-2, is KAGVTQTPRYLIKTRGQQVTLSCSPISGHRSVSWYQQTPGQGLQFLFEYFSETQRNKGNFPGRFSGRQFSNSRSEMNVSTLELGDSALYLCASSLTPPGLNTGELFFGEGSRLTVL.

This clonotype was seen repeatedly, ten times or more. J is TRBJ2-5 and V is TRBV6-2 or TRBV6-3; no definite D call. In germline, CDR1 is MNHEY, CDR2 SVGEGT. This CDR3 comprises 15 residues. The ends were cut back, 6 bases at V and 4 bases at J, with 18 bases in the middle. Here the CDR3 DNA reads TGTGCCAGCAGCCCCGACTTTAAGAGGACAGAGACCCAGTACTTC. Amino acid sequence: CASSPDFKRTETQYF.

V is TRBV7-2 and J is TRBJ2-1, with TRBD2 matching over 8 bases. The CDR3 runs 16 residues. Unmatched junction bases numbered 12, after V lost 1 base and J lost 10 bases. From germline, CDR1 is SGHTA and CDR2 FQGNSA. The CDR3 DNA reads TGTGCCAGCAGCTTAGTCCTAGCGGGCGGGGGGCGAGAGCAGTTCTTC. Protein product: CASSLVLAGGGREQFF.

This clonotype was picked up a small number of times. V is TRBV7-9 and J is TRBJ1-5; unclear D gene. The V and J ends lost 4 bases and 8 bases respectively, with 12 bases between them. This CDR3 comprises 13 residues. In germline, CDR1 is SEHNR, CDR2 FQNEAQ (reference sequence). This chain's CDR3 is CASSSGELKPQHF. Written as DNA, the CDR3 is TGTGCCAGCAGCTCCGGCGAGTTGAAGCCCCAGCATTTT.

This clonotype was picked up one time. This rearrangement joins TRBV19 to TRBJ2-7, with a tentative D call TRBD1 (7 bases). Germline V lookup: CDR1 LNHDA, CDR2 SQIVND (reference sequence). This CDR3 contains 14 residues. V lost 5 bases and J 2 bases, leaving 13 bases between the germline ends. The DNA of the CDR3 is TGTGCCAGTAGTCGGGAGACAGGGACCTACGAGCAGTACTTC. This translates into CASSRETGTYEQYF. Filled out from reference TRBV19 and TRBJ2-7, the complete variable domain reads DGGITQSPKYLFRKEGQNVTLSCEQNLNHDAMYWYRQDPGQGLRLIYYSQIVNDFQKGDIAEGYSVSREKKESFPLTVTSAQKNPTAFYLCASSRETGTYEQYFGPGTRLTVT.

This clonotype was counted only a few times. The chain links TRBV18 to TRBJ1-5; tentatively, D is TRBD1 (6 bases). The CDR3 covers 14 residues. The ends were cut back, 3 bases at V and 10 bases at J, with 16 bases in the middle. Germline V CDR1 and CDR2: KGHSH, LQKENI. CDR3 region: CASSPRPGQPPQHF. CDR3 nucleotide sequence: TGTGCCAGCTCACCGCGGCCCGGACAGCCCCCCCAGCATTTT.

The gene calls are TRBV14 and TRBJ2-1; 7 positions agree with TRBD2. The CDR3 runs to 14 residues. Germline V gives CDR1 SGHDN, CDR2 FVKESK. After removal of 8 bases from V and 3 bases from J, the junction contained 7 bases not matched to a gene. CDR3 coding DNA: TGTGCCAGCTCCGCCGGGAGGAGCTACAATGAGCAGTTCTTC. Amino acids: CASSAGRSYNEQFF.

CDR3 nucleotides: TGTGCCAGCAGCTTATTGTCGCAGTCCTACGAGCAGTACTTC. As protein: CASSLLSQSYEQYF. This chain uses TRBV13 with TRBJ2-7; D is unclear. Per the germline V gene, CDR1 is PRHDT and CDR2 is FYEKMQ (reference sequence). The CDR3 runs 14 residues. V lost 2 bases, J lost 1 base, and 9 bases lay in between.

The V and J genes are TRBV6-5 and TRBJ2-1; the D gene is possibly TRBD1 (5 bases). The ends were cut back, 6 bases at V and 4 bases at J, with 13 bases in the middle. Germline CDR1 MNHEY, CDR2 SVGAGI. This CDR3 spans 14 amino acids. The CDR3 region has the DNA TGTGCCAGCAGCCCAGCAAAGGGGTACAATGAGCAGTTCTTC. This encodes CASSPAKGYNEQFF.

This clonotype has more than one count but fewer than ten. The V and J genes are TRBV14 and TRBJ2-1; D unresolved. Germline V gene data show CDR1 as SGHDN and CDR2 as FVKESK. The CDR3 is 15 amino acids. V was shortened by 3 bases and J by 0 bases, with 9 bases between the two germline ends. CDR3 in amino acids: CASSQSRSSYNEQFF. The CDR3 nucleotides read TGTGCCAGCAGCCAGTCCCGGAGCTCCTACAATGAGCAGTTCTTC.

This clonotype has more than one count but fewer than ten. The chain combines TRBV24-1 with TRBJ2-2, with D unresolved. The CDR3 consists of 16 residues. CDR1 is KGHDR, CDR2 SFDVKD, per germline. V lost 3 bases and J lost 0, with 10 bases in between. CDR3 coding DNA: TGTGCCACCAGTGATCCAGACTCCGCGAACACCGGGGAGCTGTTTTTT. As protein: CATSDPDSANTGELFF.

This clonotype was found many times. The rearrangement links TRBV12-3 or TRBV12-4 to TRBJ1-3, with D possibly matching TRBD1 (5 bases). The CDR3 is made up of 14 amino acids. The V gene lost 2 bases and the J gene lost 1 base, with 6 bases spanning the gap. The CDR3 sequence is CASSLRGSGNTIYF. CDR3 nucleotide sequence: TGTGCCAGCAGTTTAAGGGGATCTGGAAACACCATATATTTT.

Many counts were recorded for this clonotype. The rearrangement uses TRBV18 and TRBJ2-3; 12 nucleotides agree with TRBD1. The CDR3 has 17 residues. The V gene's germline CDR1 is KGHSH and CDR2 LQKENI. The V segment lost 3 bases and the J segment 1 base; nucleotides outside the gene matches: 5. Here the CDR3 reads CASSPGTGGRGTDTQYF. The CDR3, as DNA: TGTGCCAGCTCACCGGGGACAGGGGGCCGGGGCACAGATACGCAGTATTTT.

The chain joins TRBV29-1 to TRBJ1-4, with D unclear. CDR3 size: 12 residues. Germline assignment: CDR1 SQVTM and CDR2 ANQGSEA. Trimming pared 6 bases from V and 7 bases from J, leaving 12 bases between. CDR3: CSVAMGSEKLFF. CDR3 bases: TGCAGCGTCGCTATGGGGAGTGAAAAACTGTTTTTT. The whole variable domain, filled in from reference TRBV29-1 and TRBJ1-4, reads SAVISQKPSRDICQRGTSLTIQCQVDSQVTMMFWYRQQPGQSLTLIATANQGSEATYESGFVIDKFPISRPNLTFSTLTVSNMSPEDSSIYLCSVAMGSEKLFFGSGTQLSVL.

This chain links TRBV27 with TRBJ1-1, with unresolved D. Trimming left V 4 bases short and J 3 bases short, with 9 bases between. Germline CDR1 MNHEY, CDR2 SMNVEV (reference sequence). The CDR3 contains 13 residues. The CDR3 region is CASSSGAHTEAFF. CDR3 nucleotide sequence: TGTGCCAGCAGTTCAGGTGCACACACTGAAGCTTTCTTT.

This chain uses TRBV4-3 with TRBJ1-1; maybe TRBD1 (5 bases). The CDR3 is 14 amino acids. CDR1 and CDR2 (germline): LGHNA, YSLEER. Trimming stripped 0 bases from V and 11 bases from J, with 16 bases between. CDR3 DNA: TGCGCCAGCAGCCAAGAGGTCAGGGCGAGATGGGCTTTCTTT. Its translation: CASSQEVRARWAFF.